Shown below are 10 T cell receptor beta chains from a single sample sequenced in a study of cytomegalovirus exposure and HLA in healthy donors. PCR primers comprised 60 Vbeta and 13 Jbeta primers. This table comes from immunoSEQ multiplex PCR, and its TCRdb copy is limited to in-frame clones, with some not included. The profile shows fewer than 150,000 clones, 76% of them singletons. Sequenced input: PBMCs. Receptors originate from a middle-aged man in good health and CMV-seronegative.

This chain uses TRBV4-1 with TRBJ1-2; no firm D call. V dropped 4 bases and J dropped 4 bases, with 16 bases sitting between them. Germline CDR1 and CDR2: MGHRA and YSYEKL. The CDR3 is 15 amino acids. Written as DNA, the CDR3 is TGCGCCAGCAGCCGGGGAAGGGCGAGCGGCTATGGCTACACCTTC. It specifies CASSRGRASGYGYTF.

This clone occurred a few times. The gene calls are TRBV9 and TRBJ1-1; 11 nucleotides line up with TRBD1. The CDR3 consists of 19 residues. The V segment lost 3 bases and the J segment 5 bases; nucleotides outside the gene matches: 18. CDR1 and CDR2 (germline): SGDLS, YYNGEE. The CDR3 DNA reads TGTGCCAGCAGCGCCCCAACGGGACAGGGGGGCCGGGGGCGAACTGAAGCTTTCTTT. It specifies CASSAPTGQGGRGRTEAFF.

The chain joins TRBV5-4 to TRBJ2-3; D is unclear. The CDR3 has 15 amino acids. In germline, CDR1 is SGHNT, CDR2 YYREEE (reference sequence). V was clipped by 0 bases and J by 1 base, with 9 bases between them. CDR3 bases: TGTGCCAGCAGCTTGGACAGAACCGGCACAGATACGCAGTATTTT. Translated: CASSLDRTGTDTQYF.

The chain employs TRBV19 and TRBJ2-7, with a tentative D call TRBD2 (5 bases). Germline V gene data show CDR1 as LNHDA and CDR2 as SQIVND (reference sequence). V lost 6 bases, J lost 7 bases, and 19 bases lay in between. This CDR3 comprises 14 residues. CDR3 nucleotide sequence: TGTGCCAGTAGCCATAGGACTCCGGGCTCAGAGCAGTACTTC. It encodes CASSHRTPGSEQYF.

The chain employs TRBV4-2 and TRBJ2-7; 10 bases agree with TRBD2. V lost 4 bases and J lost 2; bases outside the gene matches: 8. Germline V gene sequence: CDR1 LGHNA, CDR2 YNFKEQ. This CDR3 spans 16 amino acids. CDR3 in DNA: TGTGCCAGCAGCCGGGCGGAAGCGGGAGGGCCCTACGAGCAGTACTTC. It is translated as CASSRAEAGGPYEQYF.

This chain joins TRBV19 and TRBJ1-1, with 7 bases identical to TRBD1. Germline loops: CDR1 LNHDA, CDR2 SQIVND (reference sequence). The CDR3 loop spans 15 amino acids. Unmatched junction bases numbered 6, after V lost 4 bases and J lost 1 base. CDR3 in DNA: TGTGCCAGTAGTACTCGACAGGGAGGGAACACTGAAGCTTTCTTT. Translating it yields CASSTRQGGNTEAFF.

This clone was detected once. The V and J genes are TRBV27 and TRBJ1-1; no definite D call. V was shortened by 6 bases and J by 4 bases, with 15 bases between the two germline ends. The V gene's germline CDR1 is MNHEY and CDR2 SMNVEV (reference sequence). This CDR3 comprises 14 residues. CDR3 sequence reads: CASSPGLVVTEAFF. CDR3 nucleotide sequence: TGTGCCAGCAGCCCCGGGTTGGTTGTCACTGAAGCTTTCTTT.

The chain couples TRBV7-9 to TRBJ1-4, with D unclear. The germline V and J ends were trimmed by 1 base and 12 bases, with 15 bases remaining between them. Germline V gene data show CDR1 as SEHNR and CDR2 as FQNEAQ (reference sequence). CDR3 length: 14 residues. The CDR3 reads CASSLEQFEFELFF. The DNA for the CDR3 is TGTGCCAGCAGCTTAGAACAGTTTGAATTTGAACTGTTTTTT.

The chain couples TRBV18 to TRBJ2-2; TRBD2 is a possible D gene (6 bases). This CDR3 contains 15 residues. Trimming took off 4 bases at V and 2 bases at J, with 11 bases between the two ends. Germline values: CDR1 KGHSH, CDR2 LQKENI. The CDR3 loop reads CASSRPGDNTGELFF. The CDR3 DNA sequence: TGTGCCAGCTCACGTCCGGGGGATAACACCGGGGAGCTGTTTTTT.

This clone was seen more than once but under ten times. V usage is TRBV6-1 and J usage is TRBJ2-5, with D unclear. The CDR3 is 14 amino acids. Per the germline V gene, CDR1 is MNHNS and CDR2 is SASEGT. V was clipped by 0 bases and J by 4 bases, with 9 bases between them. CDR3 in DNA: TGTGCCAGCAGTGAAGCTGGGCCATCAGAGACCCAGTACTTC. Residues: CASSEAGPSETQYF.